What follows are 13 T cell receptor beta chains derived from one specimen sequenced in a study of blood T cell repertoires in COVID-19. Some clones are missing from TCRdb's copy, which holds only in-frame ones; the method was immunoSEQ multiplex PCR. The sample holds a few hundred thousand clones, roughly 90% seen once. The sequenced material came from peripheral blood. The origin of the receptors is a man aged 18 to 29 with COVID-19, enrolled during active disease.

This clone has only one observation. V usage is TRBV6-5 and J usage is TRBJ2-2; the D gene is possibly TRBD1 (6 bases). CDR3 length: 15 amino acids. CDR1 is MNHEY, CDR2 SVGAGI, per germline. V was pared by 2 bases and J by 5 bases, with 12 bases between. As DNA, the CDR3 is TGTGCCAGCAGTTACCGTACAGGGAGTACCGGGGAGCTGTTTTTT. Protein product: CASSYRTGSTGELFF.

The V gene is TRBV9, the J gene TRBJ2-1, with a tentative D call TRBD1 (6 bases). Trimming removed 3 bases from V and 9 bases from J, with 13 bases in between. The CDR3 spans 13 residues. Germline assignment: CDR1 SGDLS and CDR2 YYNGEE. The CDR3 DNA sequence: TGTGCCAGCAGCGAGGGGGATAAGGGTGAGCAGTTCTTC. This encodes CASSEGDKGEQFF. Based on the CDR3 plus reference TRBV9 and TRBJ2-1, the full variable domain is DSGVTQTPKHLITATGQRVTLRCSPRSGDLSVYWYQQSLDQGLQFLIQYYNGEERAKGNILERFSAQQFPDLHSELNLSSLELGDSALYFCASSEGDKGEQFFGPGTRLTVL.

The chain is built from TRBV11-2 and TRBJ2-2; tentatively, D is TRBD1 (5 bases). Germline loops: CDR1 SGHAT, CDR2 FQNNGV. CDR3 length: 15 residues. Trimming removed 1 base from V and 5 bases from J, with 11 bases in between. CDR3 protein: CASSLAFQGTGELFF. In nucleotides, the CDR3 is TGTGCCAGCAGCTTAGCTTTTCAGGGAACCGGGGAGCTGTTTTTT.

The chain couples TRBV7-8 to TRBJ2-7; the match to TRBD1 covers 8 bases. The CDR3 consists of 17 residues. J lost 0 bases, V lost 4 bases, and 11 bases had no gene match. Germline assignment: CDR1 SGHVS and CDR2 FQNEAQ. The DNA for the CDR3 is TGTGCCAGCAGCTCCGATCCAGGACAGGGACCCTCCTACGAGCAGTACTTC. Protein sequence: CASSSDPGQGPSYEQYF.

The chain joins TRBV29-1 to TRBJ1-2; 8 bases agree with TRBD1. The germline gives CDR1 SQVTM, CDR2 ANQGSEA. V dropped 5 bases and J dropped 7; count of bases not matched to a gene: 3. CDR3 length: 11 amino acids. The CDR3 nucleotides read TGCAGCGTTTTCGGACAGGGTGGCTACACCTTC. It specifies CSVFGQGGYTF.

The V and J genes are TRBV2 and TRBJ2-7, with D unresolved. The V end was cut by 8 bases, the J end by 6 bases, with 17 bases between. Germline CDR1 and CDR2: SNHLY and FYNNEI. The CDR3 runs 13 residues. The CDR3: CASGFHSSGEQYF. The CDR3 DNA reads TGTGCCAGCGGTTTCCACAGTAGTGGCGAGCAGTACTTC.

The chain has TRBV5-1 and TRBJ2-3, with 7 bases matching TRBD1. This CDR3 has 16 amino acids. Germline CDR1 is SGHRS and CDR2 is YFSETQ. Losses at the gene ends were 4 bases for V and 1 base for J; bases not matched to a gene: 9. Here the CDR3 reads CASSIWGQGGTDTQYF. The CDR3 DNA sequence: TGCGCCAGCAGCATCTGGGGGCAGGGGGGCACAGATACGCAGTATTTT.

CDR3 residues: CATSGRGGETQYF. The CDR3 bases are TGTGCCACCAGTGGGAGGGGAGGAGAGACCCAGTACTTC. The chain joins TRBV24-1 to TRBJ2-5; weak D call: TRBD2 (6 bases). The germline V gene encodes CDR1 KGHDR and CDR2 SFDVKD. This CDR3 spans 13 amino acids. V was pared by 5 bases and J by 4 bases, with 10 bases between.

This chain joins TRBV27 and TRBJ2-5; D is undetermined. Trimming pared 6 bases from V and 5 bases from J, leaving 7 bases between. This CDR3 contains 11 residues. Germline CDR1 is MNHEY and CDR2 is SMNVEV (reference sequence). The CDR3 loop is CASSPRETQYF. The CDR3 DNA follows: TGTGCCAGCAGCCCTCGGGAGACCCAGTACTTC.

This rearrangement joins TRBV28 to TRBJ1-6; the D is unclear. This CDR3 spans 13 amino acids. The V and J ends lost 4 bases and 8 bases respectively, with 9 bases between them. Germline assignment: CDR1 MDHEN and CDR2 SYDVKM. The CDR3 reads CASSSPPYSPLHF. CDR3 DNA sequence: TGTGCCAGCAGTTCCCCCCCCTATTCACCCCTCCACTTT.

The chain employs TRBV18 and TRBJ2-2; TRBD2 matches 7 bases. The CDR3 consists of 14 residues. V trimming: 3 bases; J trimming: 3 bases; junction bases outside the gene matches: 1. Germline V CDR1 and CDR2: KGHSH, LQKENI. The CDR3 reads CASSPGLDTGELFF. CDR3 DNA sequence: TGTGCCAGCTCACCCGGACTAGACACCGGGGAGCTGTTTTTT. The whole variable domain, remainder taken from reference TRBV18 and TRBJ2-2, is NAGVMQNPRHLVRRRGQEARLRCSPMKGHSHVYWYRQLPEEGLKFMVYLQKENIIDESGMPKERFSAEFPKEGPSILRIQQVVRGDSAAYFCASSPGLDTGELFFGEGSRLTVL.

The CDR3 loop reads CASRDDSGSTQYF. The DNA for the CDR3 is TGTGCCAGCAGGGACGATAGCGGGAGTACGCAGTATTTT. The rearrangement links TRBV2 to TRBJ2-3; 9 bases align to TRBD2. Germline assignment: CDR1 SNHLY and CDR2 FYNNEI. The CDR3 consists of 13 residues. The V segment lost 6 bases and the J segment 8 bases; nucleotides outside the gene matches: 6.

V gene TRBV5-1 combines with J gene TRBJ1-3; TRBD1 agrees at 10 bases. The V segment lost 6 bases and the J segment 4 bases; nucleotides outside the gene matches: 7. The CDR3 is 15 amino acids. In germline, CDR1 is SGHRS, CDR2 YFSETQ. This chain's CDR3 is CASTRDRGIGNTIYF. CDR3 DNA sequence: TGCGCCAGCACCCGGGACAGGGGCATCGGAAACACCATATATTTT.